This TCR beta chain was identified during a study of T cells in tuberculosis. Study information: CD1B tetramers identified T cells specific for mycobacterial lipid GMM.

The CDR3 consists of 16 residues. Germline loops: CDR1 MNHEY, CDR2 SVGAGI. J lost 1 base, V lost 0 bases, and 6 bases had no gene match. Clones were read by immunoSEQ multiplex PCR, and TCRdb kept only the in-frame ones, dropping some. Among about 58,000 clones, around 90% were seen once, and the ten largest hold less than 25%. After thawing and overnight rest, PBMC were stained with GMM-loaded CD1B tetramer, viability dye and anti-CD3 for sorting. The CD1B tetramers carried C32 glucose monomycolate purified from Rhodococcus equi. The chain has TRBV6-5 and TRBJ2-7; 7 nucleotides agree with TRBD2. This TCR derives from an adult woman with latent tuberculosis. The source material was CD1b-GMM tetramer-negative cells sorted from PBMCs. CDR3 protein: CASSYSGRVGSYEQYF. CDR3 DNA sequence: TGTGCCAGCAGTTACTCGGGGAGGGTGGGTTCCTACGAGCAGTACTTC.